These 18 T cell receptor beta chains share one sample of origin, sequenced in a study of identical twins. A single record per CDR3 protein comes from TCRdb applying MiXCR to the 5' RACE reads. The sample records roughly 200,000 distinct CDR3 sequences, under 10% being singletons. A further study also used this sample, focusing on yellow fever vaccine responses in identical twins.

The material sequenced was memory (CD45RO+) T cells sorted from blood. The origin of the receptors is a woman between 18 and 29 years old in good health.

V and J are TRBV5-1 and TRBJ2-3; TRBD2 is a possible D gene (5 bases). Trimming took off 0 bases at V and 2 bases at J, with 10 bases between the two ends. The CDR3 contains 15 residues. Germline V gene sequence: CDR1 SGHRS, CDR2 YFSETQ. As DNA, the CDR3 is TGCGCCAGCAGCTTGGCCGACTATCCCACAGATACGCAGTATTTT. Translation: CASSLADYPTDTQYF. The full variable domain, with the rest looked up from reference TRBV5-1 and TRBJ2-3, is KAGVTQTPRYLIKTRGQQVTLSCSPISGHRSVSWYQQTPGQGLQFLFEYFSETQRNKGNFPGRFSGRQFSNSRSEMNVSTLELGDSALYLCASSLADYPTDTQYFGPGTRLTVL.

This clonotype has ten or more counts. The genes are TRBV29-1 and TRBJ1-1, with D hard to call. Between the trimmed V and J ends, which lost 4 bases and 0 bases, there was a span of 12 bases. Germline assignment: CDR1 SQVTM and CDR2 ANQGSEA. This CDR3 has 14 amino acids. CDR3 bases: TGCAGCGTTGTCCGGACTTTGTTGAACACTGAAGCTTTCTTT. As protein: CSVVRTLLNTEAFF.

The CDR3: CASSVRQGDFGQPQHF. For the CDR3, the DNA is TGTGCCAGCAGTGTAAGGCAGGGGGATTTCGGACAGCCCCAGCATTTT. The V and J genes are TRBV2 and TRBJ1-5; 7 nucleotides match TRBD1. Germline lookup yields CDR1 SNHLY and CDR2 FYNNEI. This CDR3 has 16 residues. J gave up 7 bases and V 4 bases, and 13 bases lay outside the gene matches.

There are a few counts of this clonotype. The rearrangement uses TRBV28 and TRBJ2-3, with unresolved D. The CDR3 consists of 13 residues. From germline, CDR1 is MDHEN and CDR2 SYDVKM. Trimming took 3 bases from V and 6 from J, leaving 10 bases between them. Here the CDR3 reads CASSFPLGDTQYF. The CDR3 region has the DNA TGTGCCAGCAGTTTCCCCCTTGGTGATACGCAGTATTTT.

V gene TRBV27 combines with J gene TRBJ1-1; tentative D call: TRBD1 (5 bases). The CDR3 has 14 residues. Trimming shortened V by 5 bases and J by 3 bases, and 13 bases separated the two germline ends. Germline V gives CDR1 MNHEY, CDR2 SMNVEV (reference sequence). This CDR3 is CASSHPGLDTEAFF. In DNA, the CDR3 is TGTGCCAGCAGTCACCCGGGGCTCGACACTGAAGCTTTCTTT.

This clonotype appeared many times. The rearrangement links TRBV5-1 to TRBJ2-1; 7 bases are shared with TRBD1. Germline V gene lookup returns CDR1 SGHRS and CDR2 YFSETQ. The CDR3 is 14 amino acids. V trimming: 5 bases; J trimming: 9 bases; junction bases outside the gene matches: 11. CDR3 in DNA: TGCGCCAGCAGACGAGGGACAGAGAATGGTGAGCAGTTCTTC. Protein sequence: CASRRGTENGEQFF.

This clonotype occurred many times. The chain is built from TRBV6-1 and TRBJ1-2, with 9 bases lining up with TRBD1. The CDR3 totals 18 residues. Looked up from germline, CDR1 is MNHNS and CDR2 is SASEGT. The junction had 16 bases not matched to a gene; V was cut back by 6 bases and J by 2 bases. The CDR3 DNA reads as TGTGCCAGCAGACGGATCCGGGACAGGGAGGCCAAAAACTATGGCTACACCTTC. Its translation is CASRRIRDREAKNYGYTF.

This clonotype was detected ten times or more. The V call is TRBV5-1, the J call TRBJ2-1, with 11 bases identical to TRBD2. The CDR3 runs to 14 residues. J was trimmed by 5 bases and V by 4 bases; bases with no gene match: 2. Looked up from germline, CDR1 is SGHRS and CDR2 is YFSETQ. Written as DNA, the CDR3 is TGCGCCAGCAGCGAGACTAGCGGGGACAATGAGCAGTTCTTC. This sequence encodes CASSETSGDNEQFF.

This sequence joins TRBV7-6 and TRBJ2-5; weak D call: TRBD2 (6 bases). Trimming took off 3 bases at V and 5 bases at J, with 22 bases between the two ends. CDR1 is SGHVS and CDR2 is FNYEAQ in the germline V gene. This CDR3 is built from 17 residues. The CDR3 sequence is CASSFLQREAAGETQYF. CDR3 DNA sequence: TGTGCCAGCAGCTTTCTTCAGAGGGAGGCGGCAGGGGAGACCCAGTACTTC. The whole variable domain, filled in from reference TRBV7-6 and TRBJ2-5, reads GAGVSQSPRYKVTKRGQDVALRCDPISGHVSLYWYRQALGQGPEFLTYFNYEAQQDKSGLPNDRFSAERPEGSISTLTIQRTEQRDSAMYRCASSFLQREAAGETQYFGPGTRLLVL.

This clonotype has at least ten counts. The chain couples TRBV2 to TRBJ1-1; 8 positions match TRBD1. Germline loops: CDR1 SNHLY, CDR2 FYNNEI. Germline trimming cut 6 bases from V and 0 bases from J; bases unmatched to any gene: 9. The CDR3 has 16 amino acids. CDR3 sequence: CASRAAPGGMNTEAFF. The CDR3 DNA reads TGTGCCAGCAGGGCGGCTCCAGGGGGCATGAACACTGAAGCTTTCTTT. The variable domain in full, completed from reference TRBV2 and TRBJ1-1, reads EPEVTQTPSHQVTQMGQEVILRCVPISNHLYFYWYRQILGQKVEFLVSFYNNEISEKSEIFDDQFSVERPDGSNFTLKIRSTKLEDSAMYFCASRAAPGGMNTEAFFGQGTRLTVV.

The chain uses TRBV5-4 and TRBJ2-2; TRBD1 might be the D (6 bases). The germline CDR1 and CDR2 sequences are SGHNT and YYREEE (reference sequence). This CDR3 has 15 residues. V was clipped by 1 base and J by 0 bases, with 7 bases between them. In DNA form, the CDR3 reads TGTGCCAGCAGCTTGAAGGGGGCGAACACCGGGGAGCTGTTTTTT. Protein product: CASSLKGANTGELFF.

The chain combines TRBV4-2 with TRBJ2-7; no reliable D call. Trimming took 0 bases from V and 3 from J, leaving 6 bases between them. The CDR3 consists of 13 residues. CDR1 LGHNA and CDR2 YNFKEQ come from the germline V gene. The CDR3 here is CASSQEASYEQYF. In nucleotides, the CDR3 is TGTGCCAGCAGCCAAGAGGCGAGCTACGAGCAGTACTTC.

This clonotype showed up many times. The chain carries TRBV6-1 and TRBJ1-4, with D possibly matching TRBD1 (6 bases). The CDR3 contains 15 residues. Germline V gene sequence: CDR1 MNHNS, CDR2 SASEGT. V lost 5 bases and J lost 0, with 10 bases in between. CDR3 sequence reads: CASSRTDTTNEKLFF. As DNA, the CDR3 is TGTGCCAGCAGTCGGACAGACACAACTAATGAAAAACTGTTTTTT.

This sequence joins TRBV10-3 and TRBJ1-5; D may be TRBD1 (5 bases). V dropped 10 bases and J dropped 0 bases, with 22 bases sitting between them. The length of the CDR3 is 17 residues. CDR1 is ENHRY, CDR2 SYGVKD, per germline. The DNA for the CDR3 is TGTGCCACCCAGGGTAGAGGAGGGGAATATAGCAATCAGCCCCAGCATTTT. As protein: CATQGRGGEYSNQPQHF.

The sample holds many counts of this clonotype. The chain joins TRBV7-2 to TRBJ2-1; D gene uncertain. The CDR3 consists of 15 residues. The germline V gene has CDR1 SGHTA and CDR2 FQGNSA. Trimming left V 6 bases short and J 7 bases short, with 19 bases between. The CDR3 sequence is CASRNQYTGRNEQFF. Written as DNA, the CDR3 is TGTGCCAGCAGGAATCAGTACACGGGTAGAAATGAGCAGTTCTTC.

A few counts support this clonotype. This sequence joins TRBV10-3 and TRBJ1-1, with TRBD1 as a possible D gene (6 bases). The CDR3 consists of 18 residues. V lost 6 bases, J lost 0 bases, and 23 bases lay in between. Germline values: CDR1 ENHRY, CDR2 SYGVKD. The CDR3 region has the DNA TGTGCCATCAGCTTTATAGGGGGTCGGGGCTTGATGAACACTGAAGCTTTCTTT. Translated: CAISFIGGRGLMNTEAFF.

In its sample, this clonotype was seen many times. The chain combines TRBV6-1 with TRBJ2-3; D possibly corresponds to TRBD1 (5 bases). Trimming cost V 6 bases and J 0 bases, with 16 bases left between them. CDR3 size: 16 residues. CDR1 and CDR2 from the germline V gene are MNHNS and SASEGT. DNA of the CDR3: TGTGCCAGCAGACCTAGGCAGGGTTCTAGCACAGATACGCAGTATTTT. Protein product: CASRPRQGSSTDTQYF.

The chain employs TRBV5-1 and TRBJ2-7; the D is unclear. Trimming took off 4 bases at V and 3 bases at J, with 14 bases between the two ends. The CDR3 length is 14 residues. Germline CDR1 SGHRS, CDR2 YFSETQ. CDR3 nucleotide sequence: TGCGCCAGCAGCGCGACATCGATTGGCTACGAGCAGTACTTC. Translating gives CASSATSIGYEQYF.